This TCR beta chain was recovered during a study of T-cell reconstitution after alpha-beta-depleted transplantation in children. Preparation of the TCRbeta library used unique molecular identifiers. Each CDR3 protein is one row after TCRdb ran MiXCR on the PCR reads. The top ten clones hold 25% to 30% of a sample with roughly 45,000 distinct CDR3 sequences, nearly 9.5% of them seen once. This clonotype appeared many times. The antigen is undetermined. Trimming pared 6 bases from V and 4 bases from J, leaving 19 bases between. This CDR3 has 16 amino acids. Regarding the study as a whole: Once a year had passed after transplant, T-cell counts and diversity came mostly from newly produced T cells. There were reportedly several hundred expanded graft clones from which alpha-beta T cells came about two months after transplant.

The sequencing used PBMCs, mostly from graft donor cells, collected 60 days after TCRalphabeta/CD19-depleted stem cell transplant. V and J are TRBV12-3 or TRBV12-4 and TRBJ1-5; D is possibly TRBD1 (5 bases). This clonotype was obtained from a male patient aged 2 to 9 who had a stem cell transplant for chronic granulomatous disease, so the T cells may come from the graft donor. This CDR3 reads CASSKGRGAENQPQHF. CDR3 in DNA: TGTGCCAGCAGCAAGGGCCGAGGGGCAGAGAATCAGCCCCAGCATTTT.